The T cell receptor beta chain under discussion was sequenced for a study of T cell responses to AZD1222 COVID-19 vaccine. Study results and limitations: White British ancestry dominated among donors, who included more females, and clonal diversity was possibly underestimated.

As concerns this clone: Antigen: not known.

TCRdb's copy holds only in-frame clones and misses some; the assay was immunoSEQ multiplex PCR. The sample holds 150,000 to 200,000 clones, 85% to 95% seen once. V lost 3 bases, J lost 4 bases, and 9 bases lay in between. The CDR3 is 14 amino acids. Germline lookup yields CDR1 SNHLY and CDR2 FYNNEI. The sample in question was peripheral blood, obtained on day 0 of AZD1222 vaccination. V is TRBV2 and J is TRBJ1-4; D is unclear. The TCR originated in an adult in good health. The CDR3 DNA reads as TGTGCCAGCAGTGATACGACGTATAATGAAAAACTGTTTTTT. Residues: CASSDTTYNEKLFF.